This is a list of T cell receptor beta chains from one sample in a study of blood T cells in healthy people across ages. MiXCR was run by TCRdb on the 5' RACE reads, yielding one entry per CDR3 protein. The data show approximately 1.5 million distinct CDR3 sequences, roughly 32% seen once. Sequencing was done on a sample of blood. The source is a woman in her thirties in good health. CDR3s include the opening cysteine and the closing phenylalanine or tryptophan. Fields, in order: clone size, V gene, D gene, J gene, CDR3 DNA, CDR3 protein. D genes are given only for firm matches. Rows may omit the clone size; those that give it use once, few, many or a size class.

few	TRBV12-3/TRBV12-4	NA	TRBJ1-2	TGTGCCAGCAGTATGGGGCCCGAGGTCTATGGCTACACCTTC	CASSMGPEVYGYTF
NA	TRBV5-1	TRBD2	TRBJ2-1	TGCGCCAGCAGCTTAGGCGGGAGGGCCCCCCACAATGAGCAGTTCTTC	CASSLGGRAPHNEQFF
many	TRBV5-1	NA	TRBJ1-2	TGCGCCAGCAGCTTGGGTCAGGGAAGTGGCTACACCTTC	CASSLGQGSGYTF
few	TRBV4-1	TRBD1	TRBJ1-2	TGCGCCAGCAGCTCGACAGGGATCAGCTTTGGCTACACCTTC	CASSSTGISFGYTF
NA	TRBV12-3/TRBV12-4	TRBD1	TRBJ1-1	TGTGCCAGCAGGTGGACAGGGGCCATGAACACTGAAGCTTTCTTT	CASRWTGAMNTEAFF
NA	TRBV6-5	NA	TRBJ1-1	TGTGCCAGCAGTTACTCGACTCTAATCGGGGGAGGGACTGAAGCTTTCTTT	CASSYSTLIGGGTEAFF
NA	TRBV6-2/TRBV6-3	TRBD1	TRBJ2-4	TGTGCCAGCAGGAAAGGGACAGAGCTAGCCAAAAACATTCAGTACTTC	CASRKGTELAKNIQYF
few	TRBV29-1	TRBD1	TRBJ1-2	TGCAGCGTTGAAGGAGACCTCGAACAGGGGATTAACTATGGCTACACCTTC	CSVEGDLEQGINYGYTF
NA	TRBV6-1	NA	TRBJ2-7	TGTGCCCGGGTGGGGGCGGGGCCAGTCTACGAGCAGTACTTC	CARVGAGPVYEQYF
NA	TRBV7-6	TRBD1	TRBJ1-4	TGTGCCAGCAGCTTAGGAGGGACAGGCCCGAATGAAAAACTGTTTTTT	CASSLGGTGPNEKLFF
once	TRBV9	TRBD2	TRBJ2-5	TGTGCCAGCAGCGCCGAACTAGCGGGAAGAGTCAGGGAGACCCAGTACTTC	CASSAELAGRVRETQYF
NA	TRBV6-1	NA	TRBJ1-1	TGTGCCAGCAGTATGGGAGGAAATCCTGAAGCTTTCTTT	CASSMGGNPEAFF
NA	TRBV6-2/TRBV6-3	NA	TRBJ2-3	TGTGCCAGCAGTTACTCGACAGTATCCAGCACAGATACGCAGTATTTT	CASSYSTVSSTDTQYF
few	TRBV20-1	TRBD1	TRBJ1-6	TGCAGTGCTACCTGGGACAGGTCCTCACCCCTCCACTTT	CSATWDRSSPLHF
few	TRBV10-2	NA	TRBJ1-1	TGCGCCAGCAGTGATGGGCAGGCTTTCTTT	CASSDGQAFF
few	TRBV7-3	NA	TRBJ2-4	TGTGCCAGCAGCTTAAGATGGCCCTCGAAAGCCATTCAGTACTTC	CASSLRWPSKAIQYF
NA	TRBV19	TRBD2	TRBJ2-1	TGTGCCAGTACCAGGACTAGCGGGGGGCCTTACAATGAGCAGTTCTTC	CASTRTSGGPYNEQFF
NA	TRBV27	NA	TRBJ2-1	TGTGCCAGCAGCCGACCGCGGCAGAATGAGCAGTTCTTC	CASSRPRQNEQFF
few	TRBV28	NA	TRBJ1-6	TGTGCCAGCAGTTGGATGGGACACCTCCACTTT	CASSWMGHLHF
NA	TRBV20-1	NA	TRBJ2-5	TGCAGTGCTAATCGGGACTCCCAAGAGACCCAGTACTTC	CSANRDSQETQYF
NA	TRBV2	NA	TRBJ1-2	TGTGCCAGCGCCAGAGAAGGGTCGAGCTATGGCTACACCTTC	CASAREGSSYGYTF
NA	TRBV20-1	NA	TRBJ2-3	TGCAGTGAACACACCAGCACAGATACGCAGTATTTT	CSEHTSTDTQYF